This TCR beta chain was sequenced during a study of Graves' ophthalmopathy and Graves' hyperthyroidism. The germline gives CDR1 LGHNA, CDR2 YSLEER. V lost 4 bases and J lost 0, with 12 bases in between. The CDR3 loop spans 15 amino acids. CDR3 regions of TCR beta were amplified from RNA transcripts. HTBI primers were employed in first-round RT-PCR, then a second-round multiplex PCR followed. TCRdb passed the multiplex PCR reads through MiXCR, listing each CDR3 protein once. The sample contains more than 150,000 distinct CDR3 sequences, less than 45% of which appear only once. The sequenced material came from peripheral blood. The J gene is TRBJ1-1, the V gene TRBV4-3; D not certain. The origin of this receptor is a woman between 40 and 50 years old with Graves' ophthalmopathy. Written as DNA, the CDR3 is TGCGCCAGCAGCCCATTCGTTAGCATGAACACTGAAGCTTTCTTT. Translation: CASSPFVSMNTEAFF.